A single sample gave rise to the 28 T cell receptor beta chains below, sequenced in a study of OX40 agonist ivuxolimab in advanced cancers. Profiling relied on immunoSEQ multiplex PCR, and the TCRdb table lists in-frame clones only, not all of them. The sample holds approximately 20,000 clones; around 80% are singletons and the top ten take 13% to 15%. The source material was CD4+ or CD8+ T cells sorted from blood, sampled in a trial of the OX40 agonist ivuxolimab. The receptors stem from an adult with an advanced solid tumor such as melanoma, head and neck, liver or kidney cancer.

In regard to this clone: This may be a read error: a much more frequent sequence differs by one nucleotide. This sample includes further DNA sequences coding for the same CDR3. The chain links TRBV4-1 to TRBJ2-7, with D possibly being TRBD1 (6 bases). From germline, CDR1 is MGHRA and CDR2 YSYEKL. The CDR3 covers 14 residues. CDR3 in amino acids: CASSQVDSSYEQYF. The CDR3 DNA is TGTGCCAGCAGCCAAGTGGACAGTTCCTACGAGCAGTACTTC.

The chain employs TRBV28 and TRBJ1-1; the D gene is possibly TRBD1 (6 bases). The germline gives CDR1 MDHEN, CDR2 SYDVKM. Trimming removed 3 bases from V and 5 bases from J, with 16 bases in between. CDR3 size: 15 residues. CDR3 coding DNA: TGTGCCAGCAGTTTGGGCGGGACAAGGAGAACTGAAGCTTTCTTT. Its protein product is CASSLGGTRRTEAFF.

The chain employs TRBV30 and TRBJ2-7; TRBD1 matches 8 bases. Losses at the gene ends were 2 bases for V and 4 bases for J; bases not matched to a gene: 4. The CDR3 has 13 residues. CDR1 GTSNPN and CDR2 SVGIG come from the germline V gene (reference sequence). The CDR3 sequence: CAWSRDRRYEQYF. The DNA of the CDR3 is TGTGCCTGGAGTCGGGACAGGCGGTACGAGCAGTACTTC.

For the CDR3, the DNA is TGTGCCAGCAGAGAGACAGGGGTCCCCAATTCACCCCTCCACTTT. Translating gives CASRETGVPNSPLHF. This sequence joins TRBV2 and TRBJ1-6; TRBD1 matches at 8 bases. V trimming: 6 bases; J trimming: 7 bases; junction bases outside the gene matches: 8. Germline loops: CDR1 SNHLY, CDR2 FYNNEI. The CDR3 length is 15 residues.

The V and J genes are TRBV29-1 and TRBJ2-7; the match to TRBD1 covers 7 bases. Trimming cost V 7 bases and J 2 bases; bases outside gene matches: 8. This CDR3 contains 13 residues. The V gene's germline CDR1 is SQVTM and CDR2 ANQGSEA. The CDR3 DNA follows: TGCAGCGCCTACCGACAGGGCACCTACGAGCAGTACTTC. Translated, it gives CSAYRQGTYEQYF.

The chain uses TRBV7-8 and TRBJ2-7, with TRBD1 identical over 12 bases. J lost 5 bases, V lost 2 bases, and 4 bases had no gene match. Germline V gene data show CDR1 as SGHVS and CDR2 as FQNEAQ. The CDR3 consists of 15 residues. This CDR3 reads CASSLTGTGGNEQYF. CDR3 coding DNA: TGTGCCAGCAGCTTAACCGGGACAGGGGGCAACGAGCAGTACTTC.

The chain's CDR3 is CASSEGGRLQETQYF. The CDR3 coding sequence is TGCGCCAGCAGTGAGGGAGGGAGGCTCCAGGAGACCCAGTACTTC. The chain uses TRBV10-1 and TRBJ2-5; TRBD2 is a possible D gene (6 bases). The CDR3 sequence is 15 residues long. Germline assignment: CDR1 WNHNN and CDR2 SYGVQD (reference sequence). V lost 2 bases to trimming and J lost 5 bases, with 15 bases between them.

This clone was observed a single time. CDR3 sequence: CASSGDRGRSPSSYNSPLHF. The DNA for the CDR3 is TGCGCCAGCAGTGGGGACAGGGGGCGATCCCCTAGCTCCTATAATTCACCCCTCCACTTT. V usage is TRBV10-2 and J usage is TRBJ1-6, with TRBD1 identical over 12 bases. The germline V gene encodes CDR1 WSHSY and CDR2 SAAADI. The CDR3 runs 20 residues. V was pared by 4 bases and J by 0 bases, with 10 bases of the junction left unmatched.

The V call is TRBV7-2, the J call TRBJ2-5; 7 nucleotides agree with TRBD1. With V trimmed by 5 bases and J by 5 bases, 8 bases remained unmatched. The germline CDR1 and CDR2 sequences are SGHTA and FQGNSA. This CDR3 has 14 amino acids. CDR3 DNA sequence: TGTGCCAGCAGCGAGAGGGACAGAAGGGAGACCCAGTACTTC. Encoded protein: CASSERDRRETQYF.

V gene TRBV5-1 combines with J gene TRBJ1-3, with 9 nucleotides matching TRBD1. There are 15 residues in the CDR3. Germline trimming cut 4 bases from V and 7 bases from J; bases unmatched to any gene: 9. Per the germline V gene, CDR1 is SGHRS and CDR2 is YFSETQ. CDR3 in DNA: TGCGCCAGCAGCCGGCCGGACAGGGGAGGGAACACCATATATTTT. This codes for CASSRPDRGGNTIYF.

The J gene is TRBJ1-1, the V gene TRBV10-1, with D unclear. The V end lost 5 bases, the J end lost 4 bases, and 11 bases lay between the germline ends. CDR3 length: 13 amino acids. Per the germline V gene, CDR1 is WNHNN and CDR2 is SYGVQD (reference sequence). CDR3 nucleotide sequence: TGCGCCAGCAGTCCCTCAAAAGGCACTGAAGCTTTCTTT. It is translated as CASSPSKGTEAFF.

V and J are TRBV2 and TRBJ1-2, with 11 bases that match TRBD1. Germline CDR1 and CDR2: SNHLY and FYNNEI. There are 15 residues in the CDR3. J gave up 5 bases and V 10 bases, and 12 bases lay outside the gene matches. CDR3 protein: CATSKGQGAHYGYTF. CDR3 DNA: TGTGCCACCTCGAAAGGACAGGGGGCGCATTATGGCTACACCTTC.

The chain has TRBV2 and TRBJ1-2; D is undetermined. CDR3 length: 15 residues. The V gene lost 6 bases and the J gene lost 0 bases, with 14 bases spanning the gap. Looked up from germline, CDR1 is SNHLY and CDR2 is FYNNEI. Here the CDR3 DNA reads TGTGCCAGCAGCGCAGACCAATCCGCTAACTATGGCTACACCTTC. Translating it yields CASSADQSANYGYTF.

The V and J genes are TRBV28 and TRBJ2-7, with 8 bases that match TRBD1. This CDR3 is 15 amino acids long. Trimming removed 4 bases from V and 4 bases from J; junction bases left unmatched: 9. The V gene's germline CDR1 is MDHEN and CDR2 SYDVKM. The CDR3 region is CASSSGGALSYEQYF. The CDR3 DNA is TGTGCCAGCAGTTCAGGGGGCGCTTTATCTTACGAGCAGTACTTC.

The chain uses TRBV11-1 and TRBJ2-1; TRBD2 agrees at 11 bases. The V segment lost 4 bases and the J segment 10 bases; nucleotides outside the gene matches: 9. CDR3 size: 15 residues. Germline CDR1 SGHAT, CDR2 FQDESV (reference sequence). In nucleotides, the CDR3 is TGTGCCAGCAGCTCATATAGCGGGAGGGCCGGCGAGCAGTTCTTC. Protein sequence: CASSSYSGRAGEQFF.

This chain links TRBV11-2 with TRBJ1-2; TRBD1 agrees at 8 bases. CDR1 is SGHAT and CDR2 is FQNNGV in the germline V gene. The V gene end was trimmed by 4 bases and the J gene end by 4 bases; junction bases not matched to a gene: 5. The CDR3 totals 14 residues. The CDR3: CASSYTTGGYGYTF. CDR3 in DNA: TGTGCCAGCAGCTATACCACAGGGGGCTATGGCTACACCTTC.

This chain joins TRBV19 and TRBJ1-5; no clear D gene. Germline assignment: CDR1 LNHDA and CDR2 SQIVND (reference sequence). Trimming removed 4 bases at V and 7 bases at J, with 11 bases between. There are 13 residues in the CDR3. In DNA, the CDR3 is TGTGCCAGTAGTAGAGGGAACGGACAGCCCCAGCATTTT. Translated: CASSRGNGQPQHF.

The CDR3 loop is CASSEGGNIQYF. For the CDR3, the DNA is TGTGCCAGCAGTGAAGGTGGAAACATTCAGTACTTC. The chain is built from TRBV2 and TRBJ2-4; D not certain. Germline V gene sequence: CDR1 SNHLY, CDR2 FYNNEI. Trimming shortened V by 1 base and J by 6 bases, and 4 bases separated the two germline ends. This CDR3 region has 12 residues.

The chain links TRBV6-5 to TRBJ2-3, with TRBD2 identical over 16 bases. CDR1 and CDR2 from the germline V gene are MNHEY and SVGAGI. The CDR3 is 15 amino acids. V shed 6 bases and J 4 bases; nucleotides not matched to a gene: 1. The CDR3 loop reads CASRGLAGGPDTQYF. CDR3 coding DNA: TGTGCCAGCAGGGGACTAGCGGGGGGGCCAGATACGCAGTATTTT.

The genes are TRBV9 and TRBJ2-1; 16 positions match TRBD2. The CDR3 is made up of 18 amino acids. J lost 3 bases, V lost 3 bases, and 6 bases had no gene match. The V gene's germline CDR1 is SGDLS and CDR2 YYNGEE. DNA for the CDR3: TGTGCCAGCAGCGCCGGGACTAGCGGGAGGGGAAGCTACAATGAGCAGTTCTTC. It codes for CASSAGTSGRGSYNEQFF.

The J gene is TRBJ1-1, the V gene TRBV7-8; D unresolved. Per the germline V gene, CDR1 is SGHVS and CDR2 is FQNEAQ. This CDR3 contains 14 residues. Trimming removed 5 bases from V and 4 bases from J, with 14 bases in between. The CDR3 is CASSPGRLSTEAFF. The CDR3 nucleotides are TGTGCCAGCAGCCCAGGAAGGCTCAGCACTGAAGCTTTCTTT.

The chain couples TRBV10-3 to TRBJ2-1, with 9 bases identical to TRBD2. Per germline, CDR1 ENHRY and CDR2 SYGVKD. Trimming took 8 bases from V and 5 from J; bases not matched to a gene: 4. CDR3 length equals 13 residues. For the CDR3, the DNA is TGTGCCATCCGGACTAGCGTAAACAATGAGCAGTTCTTC. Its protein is CAIRTSVNNEQFF.

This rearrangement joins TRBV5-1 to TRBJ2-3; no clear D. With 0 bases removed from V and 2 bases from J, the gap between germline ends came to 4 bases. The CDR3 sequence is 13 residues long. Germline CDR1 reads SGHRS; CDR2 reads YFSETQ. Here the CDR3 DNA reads TGCGCCAGCAGCTTGGACAACACAGATACGCAGTATTTT. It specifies CASSLDNTDTQYF.

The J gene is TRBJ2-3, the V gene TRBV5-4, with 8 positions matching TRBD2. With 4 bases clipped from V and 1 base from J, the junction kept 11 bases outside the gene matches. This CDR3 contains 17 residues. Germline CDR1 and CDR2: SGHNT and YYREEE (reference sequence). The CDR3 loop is CASSPGGGRTRTDTQYF. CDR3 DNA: TGTGCCAGCAGCCCGGGGGGCGGGAGGACTCGCACAGATACGCAGTATTTT.

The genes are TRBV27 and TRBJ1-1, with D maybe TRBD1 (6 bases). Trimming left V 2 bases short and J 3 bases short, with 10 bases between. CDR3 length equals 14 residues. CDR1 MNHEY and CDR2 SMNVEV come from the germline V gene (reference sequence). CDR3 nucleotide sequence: TGTGCCAGCAGTTTAGCGGGGGGCTACACTGAAGCTTTCTTT. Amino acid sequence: CASSLAGGYTEAFF.

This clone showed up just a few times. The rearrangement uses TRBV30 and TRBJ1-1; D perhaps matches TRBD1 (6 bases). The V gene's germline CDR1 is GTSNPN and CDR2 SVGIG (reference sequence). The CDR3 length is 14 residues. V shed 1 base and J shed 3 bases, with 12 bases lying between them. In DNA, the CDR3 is TGTGCCTGGAGTGCAGGGGTTGGGGACACTGAAGCTTTCTTT. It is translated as CAWSAGVGDTEAFF. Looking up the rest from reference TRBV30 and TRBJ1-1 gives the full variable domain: SQTIHQWPATLVQPVGSPLSLECTVEGTSNPNLYWYRQAAGRGLQLLFYSVGIGQISSEVPQNLSASRPQDRQFILSSKKLLLSDSGFYLCAWSAGVGDTEAFFGQGTRLTVV.

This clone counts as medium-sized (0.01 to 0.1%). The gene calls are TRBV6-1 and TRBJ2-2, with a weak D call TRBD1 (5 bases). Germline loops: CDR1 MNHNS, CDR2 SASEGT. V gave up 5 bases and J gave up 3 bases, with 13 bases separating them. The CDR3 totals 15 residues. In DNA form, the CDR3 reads TGTGCCAGCAGTAAGGGGTCAGGGTACACCGGGGAGCTGTTTTTT. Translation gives CASSKGSGYTGELFF.

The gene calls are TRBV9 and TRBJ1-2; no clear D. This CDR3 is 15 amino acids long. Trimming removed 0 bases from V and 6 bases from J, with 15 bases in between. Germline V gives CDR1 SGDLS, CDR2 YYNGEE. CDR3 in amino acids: CASSVDGRSFNGYTF. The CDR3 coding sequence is TGTGCCAGCAGCGTAGATGGCAGGAGCTTCAATGGCTACACCTTC.